This record looks at one TCR beta chain sequence and its context. What it recognizes is unknown. Each patient gave between 1 and 8 samples of peripheral blood mononuclear cells, which were collected pretreatment and during treatment. The sample belongs to a study of PD-L1 blockade in urothelial cancer. Background on the study: The researchers analyzed blood 3 weeks (second dose) and 6 weeks after treatment start. Overall study findings and caveats: In blood at 3 weeks, tumor-associated clones expanded more among patients with durable benefit.

CDR3 length: 13 amino acids. V lost 5 bases and J 2 bases, leaving 7 bases between the germline ends. CDR1 is SNHLY and CDR2 is FYNNEI in the germline V gene. Profiling relied on immunoSEQ multiplex PCR, and the TCRdb table lists in-frame clones only, not all of them. The table has roughly 50,000 clones, roughly 85% seen once. This TCR was sampled from a man in his 60s with urothelial cancer. The V and J genes are TRBV2 and TRBJ1-5; D is unresolved. The sequencing used PBMCs, collected around atezolizumab (anti-PD-L1) treatment. CDR3 region: CASSQNRNQPQHF. Here the CDR3 DNA reads TGTGCCAGCAGTCAGAATCGCAATCAGCCCCAGCATTTT.